The 16 T cell receptor beta chains presented below share a single source sample, sequenced in a study of shared clonotypes between healthy human individuals. Profiling relied on immunoSEQ multiplex PCR, and the TCRdb table lists in-frame clones only, not all of them. The top ten hold around 24% of the sample, which has approximately 810,000 clones, 80% to 95% seen once. CD45RO-negative, CCR7-selected cells formed the naive CD8 fraction, which excluded terminally differentiated effector memory CD45RA+ cells. The sample comprised naive CD8+ T cells sorted from blood. The origin of the receptors is a man in his thirties or forties in good health.

The chain has TRBV5-8 and TRBJ2-7; TRBD1 or TRBD2 may be the D gene (5 bases each). The V gene lost 3 bases and the J gene lost 10 bases, with 17 bases spanning the gap. CDR1 is SGHTS, CDR2 YDEGEE, per germline. The CDR3 is made up of 13 amino acids. The CDR3 nucleotides are TGTGCCAGCAGCTCCGGGGCTCATTCCTCCCAGTACTTC. It encodes CASSSGAHSSQYF.

CDR3 DNA sequence: TGTGCCAGCACCTCGGGGGTAAACACCGGGGAGCTGTTTTTT. Its protein product is CASTSGVNTGELFF. V gene TRBV13 combines with J gene TRBJ2-2, with D perhaps TRBD2 (6 bases). The CDR3 has 14 amino acids. The V end lost 7 bases, the J end lost 2 bases, and 11 bases lay between the germline ends. Germline V lookup: CDR1 PRHDT, CDR2 FYEKMQ (reference sequence).

This chain joins TRBV4-1 and TRBJ1-2, with D unclear. The germline gives CDR1 MGHRA, CDR2 YSYEKL. Between the trimmed V and J ends, which lost 0 bases and 2 bases, there was a span of 4 bases. There are 13 residues in the CDR3. The CDR3 nucleotides read TGCGCCAGCAGCCAAGATCTGAACTATGGCTACACCTTC. Protein: CASSQDLNYGYTF.

V gene TRBV5-1 combines with J gene TRBJ2-1; 15 bases are a match to TRBD2. The CDR3 loop spans 15 amino acids. J was trimmed by 8 bases and V by 3 bases; bases with no gene match: 3. The germline gives CDR1 SGHRS, CDR2 YFSETQ. The CDR3 DNA reads TGCGCCAGCAGCTCAGGACTAGCGGGAGGGGATGAGCAGTTCTTC. Its translation is CASSSGLAGGDEQFF.

This chain connects TRBV27 to TRBJ1-4, with 8 bases aligning to TRBD1. V shed 8 bases and J 6 bases; nucleotides not matched to a gene: 5. Looked up from germline, CDR1 is MNHEY and CDR2 is SMNVEV (reference sequence). The CDR3 runs 13 residues. The CDR3 nucleotides are TGTGCCAGCGCACCGACAGGGGATGAAAAACTGTTTTTT. This gives the protein CASAPTGDEKLFF.

The genes are TRBV7-9 and TRBJ2-1, with TRBD2 matching 8 bases. J was trimmed by 2 bases and V by 4 bases; bases with no gene match: 13. The CDR3 spans 18 residues. CDR1 SEHNR and CDR2 FQNEAQ come from the germline V gene (reference sequence). CDR3 bases: TGTGCCAGCAGCTCCCCCGCCCTCCTTAGCGGGACCTACAATGAGCAGTTCTTC. The encoded protein is CASSSPALLSGTYNEQFF.

The chain couples TRBV5-4 to TRBJ2-5, with D unresolved. With 0 bases removed from V and 2 bases from J, the gap between germline ends came to 11 bases. This CDR3 is built from 15 residues. In germline, CDR1 is SGHNT, CDR2 YYREEE (reference sequence). The chain's CDR3 is CASSLDAGLQETQYF. The CDR3 nucleotides read TGTGCCAGCAGCTTGGATGCAGGCCTACAAGAGACCCAGTACTTC.

DNA of the CDR3: TGTGCCAGCAGCCAGACCTCACAGGGGATGGGGACTGAAGCTTTCTTT. Amino acids: CASSQTSQGMGTEAFF. V is TRBV7-9 and J is TRBJ1-1; 7 bases map to TRBD1. The junction had 14 bases not matched to a gene; V was cut back by 5 bases and J by 5 bases. CDR1 SEHNR and CDR2 FQNEAQ come from the germline V gene (reference sequence). This CDR3 region has 16 residues.

The rearrangement links TRBV27 to TRBJ2-7; tentatively, D is TRBD2 (6 bases). This CDR3 is 14 amino acids long. Trimming stripped 7 bases from V and 3 bases from J, with 16 bases between. Germline assignment: CDR1 MNHEY and CDR2 SMNVEV (reference sequence). The CDR3 loop is CASKELAESYEQYF. The CDR3 DNA reads as TGTGCCAGCAAGGAACTAGCTGAAAGCTACGAGCAGTACTTC.

This chain joins TRBV7-9 and TRBJ1-4, with TRBD1 as a possible D gene (6 bases). V was pared by 5 bases and J by 8 bases, with 18 bases between. The CDR3 extends over 15 amino acids. In germline, CDR1 is SEHNR, CDR2 FQNEAQ (reference sequence). The CDR3 nucleotides are TGTGCCAGCAGCGGAGAGGACAGCGCAGGAGAAAAACTGTTTTTT. This codes for CASSGEDSAGEKLFF.

In nucleotides, the CDR3 is TGTGCCAGCAGTTTAGGGTGGGCTCTCACTACCGGGGAGCTGTTTTTT. The encoded protein is CASSLGWALTTGELFF. The chain couples TRBV27 to TRBJ2-2, with D hard to call. The CDR3 consists of 16 residues. In germline, CDR1 is MNHEY, CDR2 SMNVEV (reference sequence). The V gene lost 2 bases and the J gene lost 5 bases, with 15 bases spanning the gap.

This clone came up once. The CDR3 DNA sequence: TGTGTCAGAAGCTTATACGCCTCCCTCCCAAGGTACGAGCAGTACTTC. It encodes CVRSLYASLPRYEQYF. The chain couples TRBV7-5 to TRBJ2-7. TRBV7-5 is an annotated pseudogene. The CDR3 is made up of 16 amino acids.

V usage is TRBV5-1 and J usage is TRBJ2-7, with D perhaps assigned TRBD1 or TRBD2 (5 bases each). This CDR3 is built from 15 residues. Germline lookup yields CDR1 SGHRS and CDR2 YFSETQ. The V end was cut by 2 bases, the J end by 3 bases, with 15 bases between. The CDR3 spells CASSFFRDRFYEQYF. As DNA, the CDR3 is TGCGCCAGCAGCTTTTTCCGGGACCGATTCTACGAGCAGTACTTC.

This chain uses TRBV7-9 with TRBJ1-1; D may be TRBD1 (5 bases). The ends were cut back, 5 bases at V and 4 bases at J, with 14 bases in the middle. CDR3 length: 14 amino acids. The V gene's germline CDR1 is SEHNR and CDR2 FQNEAQ (reference sequence). CDR3 amino acids: CASSRAGGVTEAFF. In nucleotides, the CDR3 is TGTGCCAGCAGCCGCGCGGGGGGAGTCACTGAAGCTTTCTTT.

The chain uses TRBV25-1 and TRBJ1-5; a weak D match, TRBD1 (6 bases). Germline assignment: CDR1 MGHDK and CDR2 SYGVNS. The CDR3 covers 13 residues. V dropped 2 bases and J dropped 6 bases, with 8 bases sitting between them. CDR3 nucleotides: TGTGCCAGCAGTGAAACAGGGACTCAGCCCCAGCATTTT. Translating gives CASSETGTQPQHF.

This rearrangement joins TRBV5-1 to TRBJ2-2; either TRBD1 or TRBD2 may fit D (5 bases each). The CDR3 spans 14 residues. V shed 4 bases and J shed 7 bases, with 14 bases lying between them. The germline V gene encodes CDR1 SGHRS and CDR2 YFSETQ. CDR3 protein: CASSPRLGVGELFF. In DNA form, the CDR3 reads TGCGCCAGCAGCCCCCGATTGGGGGTCGGGGAGCTGTTTTTT. The full variable domain, in which reference TRBV5-1 and TRBJ2-2 provide the parts outside the CDR3, is KAGVTQTPRYLIKTRGQQVTLSCSPISGHRSVSWYQQTPGQGLQFLFEYFSETQRNKGNFPGRFSGRQFSNSRSEMNVSTLELGDSALYLCASSPRLGVGELFFGEGSRLTVL.